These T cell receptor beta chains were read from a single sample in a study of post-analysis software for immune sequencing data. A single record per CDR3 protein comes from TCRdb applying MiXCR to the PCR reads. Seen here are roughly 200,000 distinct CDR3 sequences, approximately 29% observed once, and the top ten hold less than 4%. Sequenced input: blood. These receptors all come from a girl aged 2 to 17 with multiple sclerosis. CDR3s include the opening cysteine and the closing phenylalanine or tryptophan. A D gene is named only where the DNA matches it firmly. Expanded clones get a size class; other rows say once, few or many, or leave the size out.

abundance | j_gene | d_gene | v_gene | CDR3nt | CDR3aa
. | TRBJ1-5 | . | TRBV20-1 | TGCAGTGCTAGTGGATCCTTCAATCAGCCCCAGCATTTT | CSASGSFNQPQHF
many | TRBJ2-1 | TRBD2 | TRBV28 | TGTGCCAGCAGGGCGACTAGCGGGAGAGGCAATGAGCAGTTCTTC | CASRATSGRGNEQFF
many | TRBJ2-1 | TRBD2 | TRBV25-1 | TGTGCCAGCAGTGAAGTCCTCCTAGCGGGAGGGGACAATGAGCAGTTCTTC | CASSEVLLAGGDNEQFF
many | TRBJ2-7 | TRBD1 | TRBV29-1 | TGCAGCGTGACAGGGTCGGCCTACGAGCAGTACTTC | CSVTGSAYEQYF
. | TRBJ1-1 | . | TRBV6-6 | TGTGCCAGCAGGGATTGGGGTGGGACTGAAGCTTTCTTT | CASRDWGGTEAFF
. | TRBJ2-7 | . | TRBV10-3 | TGTGCCAATTCGCAGACAGACGGCGAGCAGTACTTC | CANSQTDGEQYF
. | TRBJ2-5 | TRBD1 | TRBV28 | TGTGCCAGCAGGCCGACAGGGGGCCGCCAAAAGACCCAGTACTTC | CASRPTGGRQKTQYF
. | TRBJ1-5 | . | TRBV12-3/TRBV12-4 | TGTGCCAGCAGTTTTCGGGGGACGCGTCAGCCCCAGCATTTT | CASSFRGTRQPQHF
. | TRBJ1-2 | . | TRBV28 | TGTGCCAGCAGTTTTATGGGGTTCGGCTATGGCTACACCTTC | CASSFMGFGYGYTF
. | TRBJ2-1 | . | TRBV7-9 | TGTGCCAACAGCTTTAGGGGCGGCTGCAATGAGCAGTTCTTC | CANSFRGGCNEQFF
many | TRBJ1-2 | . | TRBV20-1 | TGCAGTGCTCAACATGGCTACACCTTC | CSAQHGYTF
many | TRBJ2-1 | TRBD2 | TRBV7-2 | TGTGCCAGCAGCTTTGGGCTAGCGGGGAACAATGAGCAGTTCTTC | CASSFGLAGNNEQFF